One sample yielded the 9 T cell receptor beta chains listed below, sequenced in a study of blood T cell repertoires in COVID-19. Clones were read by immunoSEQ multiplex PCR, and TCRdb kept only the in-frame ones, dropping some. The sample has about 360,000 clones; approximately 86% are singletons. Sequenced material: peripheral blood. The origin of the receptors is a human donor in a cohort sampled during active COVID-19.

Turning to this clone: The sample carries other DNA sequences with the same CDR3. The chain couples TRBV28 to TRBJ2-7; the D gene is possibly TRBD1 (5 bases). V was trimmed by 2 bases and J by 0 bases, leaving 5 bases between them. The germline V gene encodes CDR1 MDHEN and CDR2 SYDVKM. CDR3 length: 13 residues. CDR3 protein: CASSLTGSYEQYF. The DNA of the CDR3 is TGTGCCAGCAGTTTAACAGGCTCCTACGAGCAGTACTTC.

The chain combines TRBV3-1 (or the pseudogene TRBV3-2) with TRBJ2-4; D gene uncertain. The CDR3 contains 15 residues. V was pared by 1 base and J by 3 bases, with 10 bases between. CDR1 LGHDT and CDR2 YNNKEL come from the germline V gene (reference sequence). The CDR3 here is CASSQAQDVKNIQYF. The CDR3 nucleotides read TGTGCCAGCAGCCAAGCCCAGGATGTCAAAAACATTCAGTACTTC.

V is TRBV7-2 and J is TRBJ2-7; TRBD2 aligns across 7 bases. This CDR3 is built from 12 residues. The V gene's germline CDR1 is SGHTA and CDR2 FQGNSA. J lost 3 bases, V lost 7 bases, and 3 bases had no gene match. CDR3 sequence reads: CASTGGGYEQYF. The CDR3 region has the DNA TGTGCCAGCACGGGGGGTGGCTACGAGCAGTACTTC.

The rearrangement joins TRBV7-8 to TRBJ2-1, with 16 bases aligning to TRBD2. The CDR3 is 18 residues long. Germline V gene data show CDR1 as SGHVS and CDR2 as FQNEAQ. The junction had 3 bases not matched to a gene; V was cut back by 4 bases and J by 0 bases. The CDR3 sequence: CASSSGLAGGSSYNEQFF. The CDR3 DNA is TGTGCCAGCAGCTCGGGACTAGCGGGAGGGAGCTCCTACAATGAGCAGTTCTTC.

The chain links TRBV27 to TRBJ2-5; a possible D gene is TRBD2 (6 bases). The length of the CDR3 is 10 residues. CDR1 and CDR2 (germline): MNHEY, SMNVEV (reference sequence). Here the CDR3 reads CAAGQETQYF. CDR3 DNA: TGTGCGGCGGGGCAAGAGACCCAGTACTTC.

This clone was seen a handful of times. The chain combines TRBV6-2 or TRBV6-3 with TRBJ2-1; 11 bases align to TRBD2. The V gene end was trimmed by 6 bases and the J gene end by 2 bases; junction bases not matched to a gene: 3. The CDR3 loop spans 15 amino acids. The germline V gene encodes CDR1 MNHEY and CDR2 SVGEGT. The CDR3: CASSVSGRAYNEQFF. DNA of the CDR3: TGTGCCAGCAGCGTTAGCGGGAGGGCCTACAATGAGCAGTTCTTC.

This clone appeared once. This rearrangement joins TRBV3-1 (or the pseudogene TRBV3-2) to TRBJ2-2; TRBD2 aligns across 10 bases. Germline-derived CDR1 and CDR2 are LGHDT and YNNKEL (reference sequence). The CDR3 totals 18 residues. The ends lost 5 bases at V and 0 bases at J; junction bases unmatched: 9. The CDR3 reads CASSKMLLAGANTGELFF. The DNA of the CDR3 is TGTGCCAGCAGCAAGATGCTTCTAGCGGGGGCGAACACCGGGGAGCTGTTTTTT.

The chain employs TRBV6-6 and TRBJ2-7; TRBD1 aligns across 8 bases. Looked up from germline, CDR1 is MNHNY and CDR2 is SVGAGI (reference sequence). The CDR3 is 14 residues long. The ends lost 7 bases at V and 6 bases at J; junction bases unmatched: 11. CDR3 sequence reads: CASNHGAGGSEQYF. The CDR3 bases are TGTGCCAGCAACCACGGGGCAGGGGGCAGCGAGCAGTACTTC.

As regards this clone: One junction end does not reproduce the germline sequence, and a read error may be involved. The chain's CDR3 is CASSQFQGIQDF. Written as DNA, the CDR3 is TGTGCCAGCAGCCAGTTCCAGGGGATACAGGACTTC. The V and J genes are TRBV6-2 or TRBV6-3 and TRBJ2-5, with D perhaps matching TRBD1 (6 bases). The CDR3 runs to 12 residues. The germline V gene encodes CDR1 MNHEY and CDR2 SVGEGT.